This T cell receptor (beta chain) was identified during a study of blood T cell repertoires in COVID-19. In the study overall: The United States, Italy and Spain provided the acute and convalescent COVID-19 samples.

The participants were between roughly 18 and 100 years old and came from roughly 24 US areas. Germline assignment: CDR1 KGHDR and CDR2 SFDVKD. This CDR3 region has 18 residues. V gave up 7 bases and J gave up 2 bases; unmatched junction bases: 16. Data came from immunoSEQ multiplex PCR; TCRdb stores just in-frame clones and leaves some out. The table has around 160,000 clones, 85% to 90% seen once. This chain connects TRBV24-1 to TRBJ2-3; 8 bases map to TRBD2. Material for sequencing was PBMCs or T cells enriched from blood (not recorded which). The source is a woman in her thirties with acute COVID-19. CDR3 DNA sequence: TGTGCCACCAGCCTCGGTTCCCATAGCGGGACCTACACAGATACGCAGTATTTT. It encodes CATSLGSHSGTYTDTQYF.